This is a list of T cell receptor beta chains from one sample in a study of TIL therapy for anti-PD-1-resistant metastatic lung cancer. This table comes from immunoSEQ multiplex PCR, and its TCRdb copy is limited to in-frame clones, with some not included. The repertoire consists of tens of thousands of clones, with roughly 84% occurring once and the leading ten covering just over 2.5%. The input for sequencing was blood, taken at baseline. The source is a person between 30 and 80 years old with non-small cell lung cancer. CDR3s include the opening cysteine and the closing phenylalanine or tryptophan. A D gene is named only where the DNA matches it firmly.

j_call: TRBJ2-1; d_call: TRBD1; v_call: TRBV19; cdr3_aa: CASSILQGAIDEQFF; cdr3_nt: TGTGCCAGTAGTATACTACAGGGGGCGATCGATGAGCAGTTCTTC
j_call: TRBJ2-7; d_call: .; v_call: TRBV4-1; cdr3_aa: CASSQSVASLNYEQYF; cdr3_nt: TGCGCCAGCAGCCAAAGTGTGGCATCCCTGAACTACGAGCAGTACTTC
j_call: TRBJ2-1; d_call: TRBD1; v_call: TRBV18; cdr3_aa: CASSPRDRANEQFF; cdr3_nt: TGTGCCAGCTCACCACGGGACAGGGCGAATGAGCAGTTCTTC
j_call: TRBJ2-7; d_call: .; v_call: TRBV18; cdr3_aa: CASSPRSEGHEQYF; cdr3_nt: TGTGCCAGCTCCCCACGTTCGGAGGGCCACGAGCAGTACTTC
j_call: TRBJ2-5; d_call: .; v_call: TRBV24-1; cdr3_aa: CATSDLGQKETQYF; cdr3_nt: TGTGCCACCAGTGACCTCGGACAGAAAGAGACCCAGTACTTC
j_call: TRBJ1-2; d_call: .; v_call: TRBV7-9; cdr3_aa: CASMAARGYGYTF; cdr3_nt: TGTGCCAGTATGGCCGCCAGGGGCTATGGCTACACCTTC
j_call: TRBJ2-2; d_call: .; v_call: TRBV28; cdr3_aa: CASSSTNTGELFF; cdr3_nt: TGTGCCAGCAGCTCTACGAACACCGGGGAGCTGTTTTTT
j_call: TRBJ2-2; d_call: .; v_call: TRBV4-1; cdr3_aa: CASSQDLEQFSPGELFF; cdr3_nt: TGCGCCAGCAGCCAAGATTTGGAACAGTTTTCCCCCGGGGAGCTGTTTTTT
j_call: TRBJ1-3; d_call: .; v_call: TRBV5-1; cdr3_aa: CASSLVGGVGAAGSGNTIYF; cdr3_nt: TGCGCCAGCAGCTTGGTTGGGGGAGTGGGGGCAGCTGGCTCTGGAAACACCATATATTTT
j_call: TRBJ2-3; d_call: .; v_call: TRBV28; cdr3_aa: CASSRGATQYF; cdr3_nt: TGTGCCAGCAGTCGAGGGGCTACGCAGTATTTT
j_call: TRBJ2-3; d_call: .; v_call: TRBV30; cdr3_aa: CAWRGRAFADTQYF; cdr3_nt: TGTGCCTGGAGAGGTAGGGCGTTTGCAGATACGCAGTATTTT
j_call: TRBJ1-2; d_call: .; v_call: TRBV3-1/TRBV3-2; cdr3_aa: CASSQVGGFYGYTF; cdr3_nt: TGTGCCAGCAGCCAAGTAGGGGGATTCTATGGCTACACCTTC
j_call: TRBJ1-1; d_call: .; v_call: TRBV29-1; cdr3_aa: CSPRDLNTEAFF; cdr3_nt: TGCAGCCCCCGAGACTTGAACACTGAAGCTTTCTTT
j_call: TRBJ2-3; d_call: .; v_call: TRBV6-5; cdr3_aa: CASSYSGIRGDTQYF; cdr3_nt: TGTGCCAGCAGTTACTCGGGGATAAGAGGGGATACGCAGTATTTT
j_call: TRBJ1-1; d_call: TRBD1; v_call: TRBV4-1; cdr3_aa: CASSQLPGTGVNTEAFF; cdr3_nt: TGCGCCAGCAGCCAGCTACCCGGGACAGGGGTGAACACTGAAGCTTTCTTT
j_call: TRBJ2-2; d_call: .; v_call: TRBV7-3; cdr3_aa: CASSLGAGELFF; cdr3_nt: TGTGCCAGCAGCTTAGGGGCCGGGGAGCTGTTTTTT
j_call: TRBJ2-7; d_call: TRBD1; v_call: TRBV6-1; cdr3_aa: CASSEAERHRGYEQYF; cdr3_nt: TGTGCCAGCAGTGAAGCGGAAAGACACAGGGGATACGAGCAGTACTTC
j_call: TRBJ1-2; d_call: .; v_call: TRBV6-4; cdr3_aa: CASKSGTLHGYTF; cdr3_nt: TGTGCCAGCAAGTCAGGGACGCTCCATGGCTACACCTTC
j_call: TRBJ2-7; d_call: .; v_call: TRBV5-4; cdr3_aa: CASSIQGPYEQYF; cdr3_nt: TGTGCCAGCAGCATACAAGGTCCCTACGAGCAGTACTTC
j_call: TRBJ2-3; d_call: TRBD1; v_call: TRBV9; cdr3_aa: CASSTSAGTGGRDTQYF; cdr3_nt: TGTGCCAGCAGCACTTCGGCCGGGACAGGGGGCCGAGATACGCAGTATTTT
j_call: TRBJ2-3; d_call: TRBD1; v_call: TRBV28; cdr3_aa: CASSSQGVSTDTQYF; cdr3_nt: TGTGCCAGCAGTTCGCAGGGGGTAAGCACAGATACGCAGTATTTT
j_call: TRBJ1-2; d_call: TRBD1; v_call: TRBV12-5; cdr3_aa: CASGLGTGGNYGYTF; cdr3_nt: TGTGCTAGTGGTTTGGGGACAGGGGGCAACTATGGCTACACCTTC
j_call: TRBJ2-7; d_call: TRBD1; v_call: TRBV29-1; cdr3_aa: CSGGQGVSYEQYF; cdr3_nt: TGCAGCGGGGGACAGGGGGTTTCCTACGAGCAGTACTTC
j_call: TRBJ2-1; d_call: TRBD2; v_call: TRBV27; cdr3_aa: CASRTLSSGFYNEQFF; cdr3_nt: TGTGCCAGCAGGACCCTTTCTAGCGGATTCTACAATGAGCAGTTCTTC
j_call: TRBJ2-2; d_call: .; v_call: TRBV27; cdr3_aa: CASSLHRATLWELFF; cdr3_nt: TGTGCCAGCAGTTTACACAGGGCCACCCTGTGGGAGCTGTTTTTT
j_call: TRBJ2-3; d_call: TRBD2; v_call: TRBV7-6; cdr3_aa: CASSLGAAGGSPDTQYF; cdr3_nt: TGTGCCAGCAGCTTAGGGGCGGCGGGAGGGTCACCAGATACGCAGTATTTT
j_call: TRBJ2-2; d_call: .; v_call: TRBV9; cdr3_aa: CASSVKPTNTGELFF; cdr3_nt: TGTGCCAGCAGCGTGAAGCCTACGAACACCGGGGAGCTGTTTTTT
j_call: TRBJ1-1; d_call: .; v_call: TRBV4-2; cdr3_aa: CASSPGVGGTEAFF; cdr3_nt: TGTGCCAGCAGCCCGGGCGTAGGGGGCACTGAAGCTTTCTTT
j_call: TRBJ1-1; d_call: .; v_call: TRBV7-2; cdr3_aa: CASSLGARMNTEAFF; cdr3_nt: TGTGCCAGCAGCTTAGGGGCGAGGATGAACACTGAAGCTTTCTTT
j_call: TRBJ1-2; d_call: .; v_call: TRBV20-1; cdr3_aa: CSASAYGYTF; cdr3_nt: TGCAGTGCATCAGCCTATGGCTACACCTTC
j_call: TRBJ1-5; d_call: TRBD1; v_call: TRBV5-1; cdr3_aa: CASSLRTGEDQPQHF; cdr3_nt: TGCGCCAGCAGCCTCCGGACAGGGGAAGATCAGCCCCAGCATTTT
j_call: TRBJ1-2; d_call: .; v_call: TRBV5-1; cdr3_aa: CASSANREYGYTF; cdr3_nt: TGCGCCAGCAGCGCGAACAGGGAGTATGGCTACACCTTC
j_call: TRBJ1-5; d_call: TRBD1; v_call: TRBV4-1; cdr3_aa: CASSHTKGQGGEGHQPQHF; cdr3_nt: TGCGCCAGCAGCCATACAAAAGGACAGGGGGGAGAGGGCCATCAGCCCCAGCATTTT
j_call: TRBJ1-1; d_call: TRBD1; v_call: TRBV6-5; cdr3_aa: CASRLTGETEAFF; cdr3_nt: TGTGCCAGCAGGTTGACAGGGGAAACTGAAGCTTTCTTT
j_call: TRBJ1-6; d_call: .; v_call: TRBV5-1; cdr3_aa: CASSWVPQDGYSPLHF; cdr3_nt: TGCGCCAGCAGCTGGGTCCCCCAGGACGGCTATTCACCCCTCCACTTT
j_call: TRBJ2-1; d_call: .; v_call: TRBV11-3; cdr3_aa: CASSSPGNEQFF; cdr3_nt: TGTGCCAGCAGTTCCCCAGGGAATGAGCAGTTCTTC
j_call: TRBJ2-3; d_call: .; v_call: TRBV7-6; cdr3_aa: CASSLSDAGALTDTQYF; cdr3_nt: TGTGCCAGCAGCTTATCAGACGCGGGGGCCCTCACAGATACGCAGTATTTT
j_call: TRBJ2-2; d_call: .; v_call: TRBV4-1; cdr3_aa: CASSLRSSADTGELFF; cdr3_nt: TGCGCCAGCAGCCTTCGTTCCAGCGCAGACACCGGGGAGCTGTTTTTT